The 11 T cell receptor beta chains listed next were all sequenced from one sample in a study of blood T cell repertoires in COVID-19. TCRdb's copy holds only in-frame clones and misses some; the assay was immunoSEQ multiplex PCR. This sample has roughly 150,000 clones, with 65% to 85% found just once. The sequenced sample consisted of peripheral blood. The origin of the receptors is a human donor in a cohort sampled during active COVID-19.

The chain couples TRBV25-1 to TRBJ2-2; TRBD2 might be the D (7 bases). V gave up 1 base and J gave up 3 bases, with 15 bases separating them. CDR1 and CDR2 (germline): MGHDK, SYGVNS. The CDR3 spans 17 residues. CDR3 region: CASSELGTGRDTGELFF. CDR3 nucleotide sequence: TGTGCCAGCAGTGAATTGGGCACAGGGAGGGACACCGGGGAGCTGTTTTTT.

The chain links TRBV6-4 to TRBJ2-3, with TRBD1 identical over 10 bases. The CDR3 length is 15 residues. Per the germline V gene, CDR1 is MRHNA and CDR2 is SNTAGT. V was pared by 2 bases and J by 6 bases, with 5 bases of the junction left unmatched. The CDR3 here is CASSDGGTGDDTQYF. The CDR3 DNA reads TGTGCCAGCAGTGACGGAGGGACAGGGGATGATACGCAGTATTTT.

V usage is TRBV2 and J usage is TRBJ2-7; TRBD2 matches at 7 bases. CDR1 and CDR2 from the germline V gene are SNHLY and FYNNEI. Trimming took 1 base from V and 3 from J; bases not matched to a gene: 6. The CDR3 is 15 residues long. The CDR3 nucleotides are TGTGCCAGCAGTGAAGACCTAGCGGTTAACTACGAGCAGTACTTC. Translated: CASSEDLAVNYEQYF. Full variable domain (missing parts from reference TRBV2 and TRBJ2-7): EPEVTQTPSHQVTQMGQEVILRCVPISNHLYFYWYRQILGQKVEFLVSFYNNEISEKSEIFDDQFSVERPDGSNFTLKIRSTKLEDSAMYFCASSEDLAVNYEQYFGPGTRLTVT.

This clone came up a few times. The J gene is TRBJ1-6, the V gene TRBV28; TRBD1 aligns across 7 bases. Per germline, CDR1 MDHEN and CDR2 SYDVKM. The CDR3 is made up of 15 amino acids. The V gene end was trimmed by 6 bases and the J gene end by 11 bases; junction bases not matched to a gene: 13. The chain's CDR3 is CASSSSTGRPAPLHF. The CDR3 DNA is TGTGCCAGCAGCTCTTCGACAGGGAGGCCGGCACCCCTCCACTTT.

The chain combines TRBV2 with TRBJ2-4; unclear D gene. Trimming pared 5 bases from V and 3 bases from J, leaving 11 bases between. Germline CDR1 reads SNHLY; CDR2 reads FYNNEI. This CDR3 region has 14 residues. This CDR3 reads CASSPRVDKNIQYF. In DNA, the CDR3 is TGTGCCAGCAGTCCCCGGGTAGACAAAAACATTCAGTACTTC.

The chain couples TRBV18 to TRBJ1-6; TRBD1 is a possible D gene (6 bases). The germline CDR1 and CDR2 sequences are KGHSH and LQKENI. With 2 bases removed from V and 5 bases from J, the gap between germline ends came to 10 bases. The CDR3 loop spans 15 amino acids. Here the CDR3 reads CASSPGTTNNSPLHF. The CDR3 DNA sequence: TGTGCCAGCTCACCAGGGACAACCAATAATTCACCCCTCCACTTT.

This clone was observed a handful of times. The chain couples TRBV29-1 to TRBJ2-1; 9 nucleotides align to TRBD1. Unmatched junction bases numbered 13, after V lost 6 bases and J lost 7 bases. From germline, CDR1 is SQVTM and CDR2 ANQGSEA. This CDR3 is 15 amino acids long. CDR3 in DNA: TGCAGCGTGAGGCCGAGGACAGGGGTCGGAAATGAGCAGTTCTTC. This encodes CSVRPRTGVGNEQFF.

CDR3 bases: TGTGCCAGCAGTTTGCTGACAGGGGCGAAACAGCCCCAGCATTTT. Protein: CASSLLTGAKQPQHF. The chain carries TRBV28 and TRBJ1-5, with 8 bases identical to TRBD1. The germline CDR1 and CDR2 sequences are MDHEN and SYDVKM. The V and J ends lost 3 bases and 7 bases, in that order; junction bases with no gene match: 8. There are 15 residues in the CDR3.

The genes are TRBV7-9 and TRBJ1-4; no clear D gene. Germline V CDR1 and CDR2: SEHNR, FQNEAQ (reference sequence). Trimming took 5 bases from V and 0 from J, leaving 10 bases between them. The CDR3 loop spans 15 amino acids. The CDR3 region is CASSIYITTNEKLFF. In nucleotides, the CDR3 is TGTGCCAGCAGCATATACATCACAACTAATGAAAAACTGTTTTTT. Based on the CDR3 plus reference TRBV7-9 and TRBJ1-4, the full variable domain is DTGVSQNPRHKITKRGQNVTFRCDPISEHNRLYWYRQTLGQGPEFLTYFQNEAQLEKSRLLSDRFSAERPKGSFSTLEIQRTEQGDSAMYLCASSIYITTNEKLFFGSGTQLSVL.

V and J are TRBV3-1 (or the pseudogene TRBV3-2) and TRBJ2-1; 10 bases fit TRBD1. Germline CDR1 is LGHDT and CDR2 is YNNKEL (reference sequence). J gave up 7 bases and V 6 bases, and 6 bases lay outside the gene matches. This CDR3 has 14 residues. CDR3 coding DNA: TGTGCCAGCAGTGACAGGGGGCGGGGAAATGAGCAGTTCTTC. This translates into CASSDRGRGNEQFF.

This clone was observed a handful of times. This chain joins TRBV5-1 and TRBJ1-1, with TRBD1 matching 10 bases. V was clipped by 4 bases and J by 4 bases; unmatched bases: 7. This CDR3 has 15 residues. Germline V lookup: CDR1 SGHRS, CDR2 YFSETQ. CDR3 DNA: TGCGCCAGCAGCCTGGGACAGGGGTCTTCCACTGAAGCTTTCTTT. Amino acids: CASSLGQGSSTEAFF.